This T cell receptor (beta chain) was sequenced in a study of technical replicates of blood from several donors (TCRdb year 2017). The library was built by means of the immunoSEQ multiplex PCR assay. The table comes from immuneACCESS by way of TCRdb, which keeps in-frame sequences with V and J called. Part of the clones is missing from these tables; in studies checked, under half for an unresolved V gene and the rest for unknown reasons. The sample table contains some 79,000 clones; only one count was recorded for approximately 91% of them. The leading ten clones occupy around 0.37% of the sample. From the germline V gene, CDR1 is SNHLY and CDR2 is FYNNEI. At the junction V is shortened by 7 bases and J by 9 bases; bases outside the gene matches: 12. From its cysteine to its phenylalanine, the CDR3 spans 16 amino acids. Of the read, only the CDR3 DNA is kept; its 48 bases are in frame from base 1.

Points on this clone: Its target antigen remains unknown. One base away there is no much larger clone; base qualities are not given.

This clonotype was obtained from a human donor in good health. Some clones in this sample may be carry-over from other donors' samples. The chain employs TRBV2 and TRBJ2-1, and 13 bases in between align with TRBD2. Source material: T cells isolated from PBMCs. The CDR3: CASKGPLLAGGVEQFF. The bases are TGTGCCAGCAAAGGCCCCCTACTAGCGGGAGGGGTTGAGCAGTTCTTC.